The present entry profiles one T cell receptor beta chain with its context. The antigen is undetermined. The CDR3 goes on 3 residues after the read ends, and that part is filled in from the germline J gene. TCRdb's copy holds only in-frame clones and misses some; the assay was immunoSEQ multiplex PCR. In total, the table holds 20,000 to 30,000 clones. CDR3 size: 15 residues. V gave up 4 bases and J gave up 2 bases; unmatched junction bases: 6. Germline lookup yields CDR1 SGHTA and CDR2 FQGTGA. This record comes from a study of T cells in women clearing cervical HPV infection. Overall study: Control women cleared a single incident HPV16 infection within 12 months. Overall study findings and caveats: Richness differences could reflect unmeasured T-cell content per sample. TRBV6-7 abundance was lower in cases than controls (around 0.1% versus 0.15%). CIN3+ cases had significantly higher TCR repertoire richness than controls, but evenness did not differ.

The specimen was blood buffy coat. The V and J genes are TRBV7-3 and TRBJ2-7; TRBD1 matches 9 bases. This TCR was recovered from a woman aged 18 to 69 with a cervical HPV16 infection that either progressed to CIN3+ or cleared (not recorded which). CDR3 DNA, as far as it was read: TGTGCCAGCAGCTCAACCGGGACAGGGCCCTACGAG. Translation gives CASSSTGTGPYE. In full, the CDR3 is CASSSTGTGPYEQYF. Filled out from reference TRBV7-3 and TRBJ2-7, the complete variable domain reads GAGVSQTPSNKVTEKGKYVELRCDPISGHTALYWYRQSLGQGPEFLIYFQGTGAADDSGLPNDRFFAVRPEGSVSTLKIQRTERGDSAVYLCASSSTGTGPYEQYFGPGTRLTVT.